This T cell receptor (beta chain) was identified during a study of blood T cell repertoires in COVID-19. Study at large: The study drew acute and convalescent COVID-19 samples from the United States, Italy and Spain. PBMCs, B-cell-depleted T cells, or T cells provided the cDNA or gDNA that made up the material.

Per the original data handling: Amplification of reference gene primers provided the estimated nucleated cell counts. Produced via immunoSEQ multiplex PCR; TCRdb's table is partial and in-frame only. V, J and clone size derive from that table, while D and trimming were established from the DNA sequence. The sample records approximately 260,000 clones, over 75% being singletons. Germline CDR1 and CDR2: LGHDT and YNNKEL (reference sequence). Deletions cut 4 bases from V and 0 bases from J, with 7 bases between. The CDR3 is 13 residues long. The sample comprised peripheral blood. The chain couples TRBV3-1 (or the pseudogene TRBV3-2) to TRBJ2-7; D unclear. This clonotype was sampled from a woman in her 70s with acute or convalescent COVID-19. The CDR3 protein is CASSPGPSYEQYF. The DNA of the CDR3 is TGTGCCAGCAGCCCAGGTCCCTCCTACGAGCAGTACTTC.